Listed below are T cell receptor beta chains from one sample, sequenced in a study of blood T cells in healthy people across ages. One entry per CDR3 protein, called by TCRdb with MiXCR from the 5' RACE reads. Here the sample spans 600,000 or so distinct CDR3 sequences, around 20% being singletons. Specimen: blood. The receptors were gathered from a man in his 70s in good health. CDR3s include the opening cysteine and the closing phenylalanine or tryptophan. A D gene is named only where the DNA matches it firmly. A row's size may be missing; if present it is once, few, many or a size class.

CASSQGPRSSGKLEAFF	TGCGCCAGCAGCCAAGGGCCCCGAAGTTCAGGGAAACTTGAAGCTTTCTTT	NA	NA	TRBV4-1	TRBJ1-1
CASSPGFQGALNYEQYF	TGTGCCAGCAGTCCCGGATTCCAGGGGGCCCTCAACTACGAGCAGTACTTC	NA	TRBD1	TRBV7-9	TRBJ2-7
CATFPGQGRYGYTF	TGTGCCACCTTTCCGGGACAGGGACGCTATGGCTACACCTTC	few	TRBD1	TRBV10-3	TRBJ1-2
CSAPDGKNIQYF	TGCAGTGCTCCGGACGGTAAAAACATTCAGTACTTC	NA	NA	TRBV20-1	TRBJ2-4
CASSLSGSKNEQFF	TGTGCCAGCAGTTTATCCGGGAGTAAGAATGAGCAGTTCTTC	NA	NA	TRBV28	TRBJ2-1
CASSLGFTYEQYF	TGCGCCAGCAGCCTGGGATTTACCTACGAGCAGTACTTC	few	NA	TRBV5-1	TRBJ2-7
CASSHTGTTDTQYF	TGCGCCAGCAGCCACACAGGGACCACAGATACGCAGTATTTT	NA	NA	TRBV5-1	TRBJ2-3
CASSPLMTLDGYTF	TGTGCCAGCAGTCCGCTTATGACTCTCGATGGCTACACCTTC	few	NA	TRBV12-3/TRBV12-4	TRBJ1-2
CSARDNGDYTDTQYF	TGCAGTGCTAGAGATAACGGGGATTATACAGATACGCAGTATTTT	few	NA	TRBV20-1	TRBJ2-3
CASGPGQGATDTQYF	TGTGCTAGTGGGCCGGGCCAGGGGGCTACAGATACGCAGTATTTT	few	TRBD1	TRBV12-5	TRBJ2-3
CSARGTSAGTDTQYF	TGCAGTGCTAGAGGGACTAGCGCTGGCACAGATACGCAGTATTTT	NA	TRBD2	TRBV20-1	TRBJ2-3
CASSVSGGNEQFF	TGTGCCAGCAGCGTATCAGGGGGGAATGAGCAGTTCTTC	NA	NA	TRBV9	TRBJ2-1
CASSLGNEVGFF	TGTGCCAGCAGCTTGGGGAACGAGGTAGGGTTCTTC	few	NA	TRBV5-5	TRBJ2-5
CAHTDLPNSPLHF	TGTGCCCACACCGACCTTCCTAATTCACCCCTCCACTTT	NA	NA	TRBV6-1	TRBJ1-6
CASSLIRGQGTNEQFF	TGTGCCAGCAGTTTAATTAGGGGACAGGGGACCAATGAGCAGTTCTTC	few	TRBD1	TRBV27	TRBJ2-1
CASSPLPGPRSGYTF	TGTGCCAGCAGCCCTCTACCGGGGCCCAGATCTGGCTACACCTTC	few	NA	TRBV7-9	TRBJ1-2
CASGADPGLNEQFF	TGTGCCAGCGGCGCCGACCCGGGACTCAATGAGCAGTTCTTC	NA	NA	TRBV9	TRBJ2-1
CSASGSAANEQFF	TGCAGTGCTAGCGGGAGTGCGGCCAATGAGCAGTTCTTC	NA	NA	TRBV20-1	TRBJ2-1
CASSLGGSDGYTF	TGCGCCAGCAGCTTGGGGGGGAGCGATGGCTACACCTTC	few	NA	TRBV5-1	TRBJ1-2
CASSLAGQGEGNEQFF	TGCGCCAGCAGCTTGGCGGGACAGGGGGAGGGCAATGAGCAGTTCTTC	NA	TRBD1	TRBV5-1	TRBJ2-1
CASSPGWGTYNEQFF	TGTGCCAGCAGCCCGGGTTGGGGTACGTACAATGAGCAGTTCTTC	NA	NA	TRBV3-1	TRBJ2-1
CASSQGSWTSGAYNEQFF	TGCGCCAGCAGCCAAGGATCATGGACTAGCGGGGCCTACAATGAGCAGTTCTTC	many	TRBD2	TRBV4-3	TRBJ2-1
CASKGGVVYGYTF	TGTGCCAGCAAGGGAGGGGTTGTCTATGGCTACACCTTC	NA	NA	TRBV2	TRBJ1-2
CSARDYINEQFF	TGCAGTGCTAGAGATTACATCAATGAGCAGTTCTTC	few	NA	TRBV20-1	TRBJ2-1
CASSPYSSGGYNEQFF	TGTGCCAGCAGCCCATATTCTAGCGGGGGATACAATGAGCAGTTCTTC	few	TRBD2	TRBV7-2	TRBJ2-1
CASSQLGATVKSYEQYF	TGTGCCAGCAGCCAATTAGGGGCGACAGTGAAATCCTACGAGCAGTACTTC	NA	NA	TRBV7-2	TRBJ2-7
CASSPISEETQYF	TGTGCCAGCTCACCCATTTCCGAAGAGACCCAGTACTTC	few	NA	TRBV18	TRBJ2-5
CSVGQGTKGEKLFF	TGCAGCGTAGGACAGGGTACTAAAGGTGAAAAACTGTTTTTT	few	TRBD1	TRBV29-1	TRBJ1-4
CASSQDWRGQFF	TGTGCCAGCAGCCAAGATTGGAGGGGGCAGTTCTTC	many	NA	TRBV14	TRBJ2-1
CSVGVLQGVDYTF	TGCAGCGTTGGAGTCCTCCAGGGTGTGGACTACACCTTC	NA	NA	TRBV29-1	TRBJ1-2
CASSQPTREKLFF	TGCGCCAGCAGCCAACCTACAAGGGAAAAACTGTTTTTT	NA	NA	TRBV4-1	TRBJ1-4
CASSLGTGGKGNEKLFF	TGTGCCAGCAGCCTTGGGACAGGGGGGAAGGGGAATGAAAAACTGTTTTTT	NA	TRBD1	TRBV7-9	TRBJ1-4
CASTITAGAYEQYF	TGTGCCAGCACAATCACCGCCGGCGCCTACGAGCAGTACTTC	few	NA	TRBV6-2/TRBV6-3	TRBJ2-7
CATSDPLVGEDNGQFF	TGTGCCACCAGTGACCCCCTAGTGGGAGAGGACAATGGGCAGTTCTTC	NA	NA	TRBV24-1	TRBJ2-1
CASTRQGGNIQYF	TGTGCCAGCACGCGACAGGGAGGAAACATTCAGTACTTC	NA	NA	TRBV28	TRBJ2-4
CATSDLTSGSDTQYF	TGTGCCACCAGTGACCTGACTAGCGGGAGTGATACGCAGTATTTT	few	TRBD2	TRBV24-1	TRBJ2-3
CASSRGENEQFF	TGTGCCAGCAGTCGGGGAGAAAATGAGCAGTTCTTC	NA	NA	TRBV6-5	TRBJ2-1
CASSSLNSGRIYEQYF	TGTGCTAGCAGCTCCCTCAATAGCGGGAGAATCTACGAGCAGTACTTC	few	TRBD2	TRBV11-2	TRBJ2-7
CATSRNSGGSYEQYF	TGTGCCACCAGCAGAAATAGCGGGGGATCCTACGAGCAGTACTTC	few	TRBD2	TRBV15	TRBJ2-7
CASSPGLDTQYF	TGTGCCAGCAGCCCCGGACTAGATACGCAGTATTTT	NA	NA	TRBV7-2	TRBJ2-3
CASSYPRGLQETQYF	TGTGCCAGCAGTTACCCAAGGGGTTTACAAGAGACCCAGTACTTC	few	NA	TRBV6-2/TRBV6-3	TRBJ2-5
CAITRQENTEAFF	TGTGCCATCACTAGACAGGAGAACACTGAAGCTTTCTTT	NA	NA	TRBV10-3	TRBJ1-1
CASSRPGQETQYF	TGTGCCAGTAGTCGTCCAGGTCAAGAGACCCAGTACTTC	NA	NA	TRBV19	TRBJ2-5